This T cell receptor beta chain emerged from a study of T cell responses to AZD1222 COVID-19 vaccine. V lost 1 base and J 4 bases, leaving 7 bases between the germline ends. Germline V lookup: CDR1 SGHTA, CDR2 FQGNSA. The CDR3 extends over 14 amino acids. Assay used: immunoSEQ multiplex PCR; TCRdb lists only in-frame clones, some missing. The sample contains 50,000 or so clones, around nine tenths of which appear only once. Study findings and constraints: Baseline seropositives among AZD1222 recipients totaled only five to seven.

Note on this clone: Its antigen remains unidentified.

This chain joins TRBV7-2 and TRBJ1-4; the D is unclear. The sample here was peripheral blood, taken on day 0 of AZD1222 vaccination. The receptor comes from an adult in good health. This CDR3 is CASSLGTLNEKLFF. DNA of the CDR3: TGTGCCAGCAGCTTAGGGACCCTTAATGAAAAACTGTTTTTT.